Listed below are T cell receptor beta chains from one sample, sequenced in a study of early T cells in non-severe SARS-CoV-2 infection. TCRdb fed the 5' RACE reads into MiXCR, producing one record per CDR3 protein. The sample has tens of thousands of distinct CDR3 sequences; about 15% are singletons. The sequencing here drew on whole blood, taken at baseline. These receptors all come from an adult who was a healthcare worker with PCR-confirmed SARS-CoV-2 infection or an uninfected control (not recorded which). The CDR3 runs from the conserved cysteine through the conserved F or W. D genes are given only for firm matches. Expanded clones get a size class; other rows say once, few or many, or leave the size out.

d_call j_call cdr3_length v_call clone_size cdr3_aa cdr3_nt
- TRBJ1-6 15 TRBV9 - CASSRRQDYNSPLHF TGTGCCAGCAGCAGACGACAGGACTATAATTCACCCCTCCACTTT
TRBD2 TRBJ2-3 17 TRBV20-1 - CSALPGTSLLPTDTQYF TGCAGTGCTCTCCCCGGGACTAGCCTCCTACCCACAGATACGCAGTATTTT
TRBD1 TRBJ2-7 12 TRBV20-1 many CSAADRGFKQYF TGCAGTGCTGCGGACAGGGGATTTAAGCAGTACTTC
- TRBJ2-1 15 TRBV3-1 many CASSQGLTSYNEQFF TGTGCCAGCAGCCAAGGTCTCACCTCCTACAATGAGCAGTTCTTC
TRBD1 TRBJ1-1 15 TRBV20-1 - CSAPGATGGYAEAFF TGCAGTGCTCCCGGGGCCACAGGGGGCTATGCCGAAGCTTTCTTT
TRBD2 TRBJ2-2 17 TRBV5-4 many CASSPPSGRANTGELFF TGTGCCAGCAGTCCGCCTAGCGGGAGGGCGAACACCGGGGAGCTGTTTTTT
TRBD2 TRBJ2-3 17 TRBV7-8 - CASSQGLADASTDTQYF TGTGCCAGCAGCCAGGGACTAGCGGACGCTAGCACAGATACGCAGTATTTT
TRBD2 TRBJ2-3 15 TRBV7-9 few CASSPGTSGTDTQYF TGTGCCAGCAGCCCAGGGACTAGCGGCACAGATACGCAGTATTTT
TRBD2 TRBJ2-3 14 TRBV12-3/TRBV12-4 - CASSFSGGADTQYF TGTGCCAGCAGTTTTAGCGGGGGTGCGGATACGCAGTATTTT
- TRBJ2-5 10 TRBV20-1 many CSAMQETQYF TGCAGTGCTATGCAAGAGACCCAGTACTTC